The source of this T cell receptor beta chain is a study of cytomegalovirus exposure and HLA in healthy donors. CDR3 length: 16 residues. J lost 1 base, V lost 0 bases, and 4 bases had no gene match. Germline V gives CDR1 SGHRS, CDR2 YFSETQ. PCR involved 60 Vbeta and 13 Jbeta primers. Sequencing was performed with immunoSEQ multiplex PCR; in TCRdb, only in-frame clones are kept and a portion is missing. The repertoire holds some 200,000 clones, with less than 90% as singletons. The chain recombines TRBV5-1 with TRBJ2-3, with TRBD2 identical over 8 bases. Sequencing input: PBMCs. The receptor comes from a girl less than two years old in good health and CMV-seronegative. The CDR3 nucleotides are TGCGCCAGCAGCTTGGTGGCAGCGGGAGGCACAGATACGCAGTATTTT. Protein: CASSLVAAGGTDTQYF.